Sequencing of this T cell receptor (beta chain) was carried out in a study of shared clonotypes between healthy human individuals. In regard to this clone: What it binds is unknown.

The naive CD8 subset, CD45RO-negative cells positively selected for CCR7, excluded terminally differentiated effector memory CD45RA+ cells. In the source study's methods: There were no quality scores in the junction-only immunoSEQ sequences, so filtering differed. The method was immunoSEQ multiplex PCR; TCRdb's version includes in-frame clones alone and lacks a portion of them. V and J calls and clone size are those listed in that table; D and trimming were worked out from the DNA. In the table there are over 2,000,000 clones, over 85% of which are singletons. Trimming removed 4 bases from V and 8 bases from J, with 15 bases in between. Germline V gene sequence: CDR1 SQVTM, CDR2 ANQGSEA. The CDR3 has 13 amino acids. Study conclusions and caveats: Some clonotypes were shared by all four sorted-subset donors, while others were not shared. The non-shared ones had lower generation probabilities than the shared ones. Naive subsets, compared against memory subsets, generally had larger estimated richness values. Of the naive CD4 clonotypes, approximately 5% were shared across a few donors.

This sequence originates from a man in his late teens or twenties in good health. Some clones in this sample may be carry-over from other donors' samples. This rearrangement joins TRBV29-1 to TRBJ1-3; weak D call: TRBD1 (6 bases). The source material was naive CD8+ T cells from PBMCs. The CDR3 bases are TGCAGCGTTGTGGAGGGGGGAAGGGACACCATATATTTT. Amino acids: CSVVEGGRDTIYF.